The rows below give T cell receptor beta chains drawn from one sample of a study of T cell responses to AZD1222 COVID-19 vaccine. Profiled with immunoSEQ multiplex PCR; TCRdb holds only in-frame clones, not every one. The repertoire holds roughly 140,000 clones, with less than 95% as singletons. Sequences were derived from peripheral blood, sampled on day 0 of AZD1222 vaccination. The receptor set was obtained from an adult in good health. Both conserved end residues are part of each CDR3. Fields, in order: D gene, V gene, clone size, J gene, CDR3 protein, CDR3 DNA. The D gene is left open where the match is weak. A row's size may be missing; if present it is once, few, many or a size class.

>NA|TRBV5-4|NA|TRBJ1-1
CASSLGQLEAFF
TGTGCCAGCAGCTTGGGGCAACTTGAAGCTTTCTTT
>NA|TRBV13|NA|TRBJ1-6
CASSLRPTSHPSPLHF
TGTGCCAGCAGCTTACGTCCCACCTCGCACCCTTCACCCCTCCACTTT
>NA|TRBV28|NA|TRBJ1-5
CASSLRQASNQPQHF
TGTGCCAGCAGTCTCCGACAGGCGTCGAATCAGCCCCAGCATTTT
>NA|TRBV5-1|NA|TRBJ1-2
CASSLGSHNYGYTF
TGCGCCAGCAGCTTGGGGAGTCATAACTATGGCTACACCTTC
>NA|TRBV5-5|once|TRBJ2-2
CASSLANTGELFF
TGTGCCAGCAGCTTGGCGAACACCGGGGAGCTGTTTTTT
>NA|TRBV6-5|NA|TRBJ1-1
CASSSLRNTEAFF
TGTGCCAGCAGTTCCTTAAGGAACACTGAAGCTTTCTTT
>TRBD2|TRBV19|NA|TRBJ2-2
CASRAGLAGVFDTGELFF
TGTGCCAGTAGGGCGGGACTAGCGGGAGTTTTCGACACCGGGGAGCTGTTTTTT
>NA|TRBV5-1|NA|TRBJ1-5
CASSLAISNQPQHF
TGCGCCAGCAGCTTGGCCATTAGCAATCAGCCCCAGCATTTT
>NA|TRBV3-1/TRBV3-2|NA|TRBJ1-6
CASSQDTHYHYNSPLHF
TGTGCCAGCAGCCAAGATACTCACTACCACTATAATTCACCCCTCCACTTT
>NA|TRBV3-1/TRBV3-2|NA|TRBJ2-1
CASSPRLAYEQFF
TGTGCCAGCAGCCCGCGATTAGCTTATGAGCAGTTCTTC
>TRBD1|TRBV6-6|NA|TRBJ1-1
CASSRGQGGSEAFF
TGTGCCAGCAGCCGCGGACAGGGGGGATCTGAAGCTTTCTTT
>NA|TRBV5-1|NA|TRBJ1-2
CASSLDRGARYGYTF
TGCGCCAGCAGCTTGGATCGGGGGGCAAGATATGGCTACACCTTC
>NA|TRBV10-3|NA|TRBJ1-3
CAISDWSTGNTIYF
TGTGCCATCAGTGATTGGTCAACAGGAAACACCATATATTTT
>TRBD2|TRBV29-1|NA|TRBJ2-3
CSVAQGTSVADTQYF
TGCAGCGTTGCCCAAGGGACTAGCGTTGCAGATACGCAGTATTTT
>TRBD1|TRBV10-1|NA|TRBJ2-5
CASSEPGQGAQETQYF
TGCGCCAGCAGTGAGCCGGGACAGGGGGCCCAAGAGACCCAGTACTTC
>TRBD1|TRBV2|NA|TRBJ1-2
CASSRQGPYGYTF
TGTGCCAGCAGCCGACAGGGCCCCTATGGCTACACCTTC
>NA|TRBV29-1|once|TRBJ2-3
CSVGTGVTDTQYF
TGCAGCGTTGGGACGGGGGTCACAGATACGCAGTATTTT